This T cell receptor (beta chain) is drawn from a study of T cells in Graves' hyperthyroidism and ophthalmopathy. Study-level background: Staff took peripheral blood when the initial diagnosis was made, before any treatment began. Points from the study as a whole: Through a model of 13 V-J features, ophthalmopathy was separated from stable hyperthyroidism. Researchers found most expanded thyroid clonotypes above 0.001 in blood as well.

Recently diagnosed hyperthyroidism of less than 2 months' duration affected patients aged 18 to 65. CDR3 length equals 13 residues. The germline V gene encodes CDR1 MNHEY and CDR2 SMNVEV (reference sequence). V dropped 3 bases and J dropped 4 bases, with 10 bases sitting between them. Amplification of TCR beta CDR3 regions was performed using RNA transcripts as template. HTBI primers were used for first-round RT-PCR of the TCR CDR3. TCRdb redid the calling of the multiplex PCR reads with MiXCR, one entry per CDR3 protein. Among around 300,000 distinct CDR3 sequences listed, roughly 15% were seen once. Concerning this clonotype itself: The target antigen is unknown. This sequence may be a read error, since a much larger clone differs from it by one base.

J is TRBJ2-7 and V is TRBV27; no clear D. The TCR sequence derives from a woman aged 45-65 years with Graves' hyperthyroidism that later progressed to Graves' ophthalmopathy. Sequencing was carried out using blood. CDR3 DNA sequence: TGTGCCAGCAGTTTTTACCTGAGGTACGAGCAGTACTTC. It is translated as CASSFYLRYEQYF.